This TCR beta chain derives from a study of OX40 agonist ivuxolimab in advanced cancers. General observations from the study: Among the lowest peripheral clonal expansion occurred in 0.1-3.0 mg/kg partial responders.

The repertoire was sequenced with immunoSEQ multiplex PCR; TCRdb's copy has only in-frame clones and lacks some. The data contain 55,000 to 85,000 clones, 86% of them singletons. This clone was seen only a few times. Antigen unknown. Autoimmune disease history or systemic immunosuppression barred patients. V was pared by 6 bases and J by 4 bases, with 16 bases between. The CDR3 totals 15 residues. Germline V CDR1 and CDR2: LNHDA, SQIVND (reference sequence). This sequence originates from an adult with an advanced solid tumor such as melanoma, head and neck, liver or kidney cancer. The rearrangement joins TRBV19 to TRBJ1-3; perhaps TRBD1 as D (6 bases). Specimen: CD4+ or CD8+ T cells sorted from blood, collected in a trial of the OX40 agonist ivuxolimab. CDR3 loop: CASSTTGSAGNTIYF. CDR3 nucleotides: TGTGCCAGTAGCACCACAGGGTCAGCCGGAAACACCATATATTTT.